Below, 27 T cell receptor beta chains from the same sample are listed, as sequenced in a study of blood T cell repertoires in COVID-19. Profiling relied on immunoSEQ multiplex PCR, and the TCRdb table lists in-frame clones only, not all of them. The profile shows roughly 250,000 clones, about 85% of them singletons. Sequencing input: peripheral blood. All receptors come from a human donor with COVID-19, enrolled during active disease. The donor label of this sample is uncertain.

The chain employs TRBV2 and TRBJ1-4; 9 bases match TRBD1. This CDR3 region has 15 residues. Trimming cost V 11 bases and J 0 bases; bases outside gene matches: 7. Germline V gene sequence: CDR1 SNHLY, CDR2 FYNNEI. The CDR3 reads CAAGGQGATNEKLFF. The CDR3 DNA is TGTGCCGCAGGGGGACAGGGCGCAACTAATGAAAAACTGTTTTTT.

The V call is TRBV29-1, the J call TRBJ2-2, with D possibly being TRBD1 (7 bases). V shed 3 bases and J shed 1 base, with 9 bases lying between them. Germline-derived CDR1 and CDR2 are SQVTM and ANQGSEA. There are 14 residues in the CDR3. The CDR3 spells CSVDRGVNTGELFF. The CDR3 coding sequence is TGCAGCGTTGACAGGGGGGTGAACACCGGGGAGCTGTTTTTT.

The chain has TRBV14 and TRBJ1-3; D is perhaps TRBD1 (5 bases). This CDR3 is built from 17 residues. V was pared by 0 bases and J by 2 bases, with 14 bases between. Germline V lookup: CDR1 SGHDN, CDR2 FVKESK. The CDR3 protein is CASSQDIPGVTGNTIYF. CDR3 sequence (DNA): TGTGCCAGCAGCCAAGATATTCCGGGGGTAACTGGAAACACCATATATTTT.

The CDR3 DNA reads as TGTGCCACCAGCAGATCACCGGGACTAGCGGGGCACTCCTACGAGCAGTACTTC. It is translated as CATSRSPGLAGHSYEQYF. J is TRBJ2-7 and V is TRBV15; TRBD2 agrees at 13 bases. The V gene's germline CDR1 is LNHNV and CDR2 YYDKDF (reference sequence). The CDR3 is 18 amino acids. With V trimmed by 2 bases and J by 0 bases, 7 bases remained unmatched. Drawing the rest from reference TRBV15 and TRBJ2-7, the complete variable domain is DAMVIQNPRYQVTQFGKPVTLSCSQTLNHNVMYWYQQKSSQAPKLLFHYYDKDFNNEADTPDNFQSRRPNTSFCFLDIRSPGLGDTAMYLCATSRSPGLAGHSYEQYFGPGTRLTVT.

The chain has TRBV7-3 and TRBJ2-7, with 8 bases fitting TRBD1. With 5 bases clipped from V and 2 bases from J, the junction kept 11 bases outside the gene matches. In germline, CDR1 is SGHTA, CDR2 FQGTGA. This CDR3 spans 16 amino acids. The DNA of the CDR3 is TGTGCCAGCAGCCTAGAATCCGGGACAGGCGCCTACGAGCAGTACTTC. Translated, it gives CASSLESGTGAYEQYF.

V is TRBV25-1 and J is TRBJ1-1, with D maybe TRBD1 (6 bases). This CDR3 comprises 15 residues. Trimming left V 2 bases short and J 8 bases short, with 18 bases between. Per germline, CDR1 MGHDK and CDR2 SYGVNS. The CDR3 region is CASSEPSGGYPEAFF. The CDR3 DNA sequence: TGTGCCAGCAGTGAACCATCGGGGGGCTACCCCGAAGCTTTCTTT.

CDR3 region: CASSTTGGSYNEQFF. The CDR3 DNA follows: TGCGCCAGCAGCACGACGGGAGGGTCGTACAATGAGCAGTTCTTC. This chain connects TRBV5-1 to TRBJ2-1, with TRBD2 matching over 8 bases. Germline V gene lookup returns CDR1 SGHRS and CDR2 YFSETQ. This CDR3 has 15 amino acids. V lost 4 bases and J lost 4; bases outside the gene matches: 7.

The chain links TRBV24-1 to TRBJ2-7; D possibly corresponds to TRBD1 (5 bases). Trimming took 4 bases from V and 4 from J, leaving 13 bases between them. The CDR3 has 14 residues. Looked up from germline, CDR1 is KGHDR and CDR2 is SFDVKD. The DNA for the CDR3 is TGTGCCACCAGTGACCCCCGACAGCCATACGAGCAGTACTTC. Residues: CATSDPRQPYEQYF.

This sequence joins TRBV9 and TRBJ2-7, with 10 bases that match TRBD2. CDR3 length equals 19 residues. The V segment lost 2 bases and the J segment 1 base; nucleotides outside the gene matches: 15. Germline V gives CDR1 SGDLS, CDR2 YYNGEE. The CDR3 sequence: CASSVPNARGLATSYEQYF. The CDR3, as DNA: TGTGCCAGCAGCGTCCCCAACGCCCGGGGACTAGCGACTTCCTACGAGCAGTACTTC. Full variable domain (remainder filled in from reference TRBV9 and TRBJ2-7): DSGVTQTPKHLITATGQRVTLRCSPRSGDLSVYWYQQSLDQGLQFLIQYYNGEERAKGNILERFSAQQFPDLHSELNLSSLELGDSALYFCASSVPNARGLATSYEQYFGPGTRLTVT.

J is TRBJ1-2 and V is TRBV5-1; maybe TRBD1 (6 bases). Germline lookup yields CDR1 SGHRS and CDR2 YFSETQ. Trimming cost V 0 bases and J 6 bases, with 15 bases left between them. The CDR3 extends over 15 amino acids. The CDR3 nucleotides read TGCGCCAGCAGCTTGGGTTCAGGGGAAGTGGATGGCTACACCTTC. Translating gives CASSLGSGEVDGYTF. Together with reference TRBV5-1 and TRBJ1-2, the CDR3 gives the full variable domain: KAGVTQTPRYLIKTRGQQVTLSCSPISGHRSVSWYQQTPGQGLQFLFEYFSETQRNKGNFPGRFSGRQFSNSRSEMNVSTLELGDSALYLCASSLGSGEVDGYTFGSGTRLTVV.

This clone is a singleton in its sample. The chain has TRBV28 and TRBJ2-7, with TRBD1 as a possible D gene (5 bases). V was pared by 10 bases and J by 0 bases, with 16 bases between. The CDR3 has 14 residues. Germline V gene data show CDR1 as MDHEN and CDR2 as SYDVKM. The CDR3: CATLRSGSSYEQYF. The CDR3 region has the DNA TGTGCCACCCTTCGGTCAGGGTCCTCCTACGAGCAGTACTTC.

V and J are TRBV10-3 and TRBJ1-1; D uncertain. Trimming removed 10 bases from V and 0 bases from J, with 12 bases in between. Germline CDR1 is ENHRY and CDR2 is SYGVKD. This CDR3 comprises 13 residues. Here the CDR3 reads CATVLEVNTEAFF. CDR3 nucleotide sequence: TGTGCCACCGTACTCGAGGTGAACACTGAAGCTTTCTTT.

The genes are TRBV2 and TRBJ2-6; D is unclear. CDR1 and CDR2 from the germline V gene are SNHLY and FYNNEI. This CDR3 contains 15 residues. Deletions cut 5 bases from V and 2 bases from J, with 10 bases between. CDR3 DNA sequence: TGTGCCAGCAGTCCCGGAGTAGCTGGGGCCAACGTCCTGACTTTC. Its translation is CASSPGVAGANVLTF.

CDR3 DNA: TGTGCCTGGACGGGGGACAGTAATTCACCCCTCCACTTT. This encodes CAWTGDSNSPLHF. This chain uses TRBV30 with TRBJ1-6, with 7 bases lining up with TRBD1. V trimming: 4 bases; J trimming: 6 bases; junction bases outside the gene matches: 3. This CDR3 region has 13 residues. Germline CDR1 is GTSNPN and CDR2 is SVGIG (reference sequence).

This rearrangement joins TRBV28 to TRBJ1-4; D might be TRBD1 (5 bases). The CDR3 is made up of 14 amino acids. The ends were cut back, 4 bases at V and 1 base at J, with 7 bases in the middle. Germline V CDR1 and CDR2: MDHEN, SYDVKM. This CDR3 reads CASSSGGTNEKLFF. The CDR3 DNA reads as TGTGCCAGCAGTTCGGGGGGAACTAATGAAAAACTGTTTTTT. The whole variable domain, remainder taken from reference TRBV28 and TRBJ1-4, is DVKVTQSSRYLVKRTGEKVFLECVQDMDHENMFWYRQDPGLGLRLIYFSYDVKMKEKGDIPEGYSVSREKKERFSLILESASTNQTSMYLCASSSGGTNEKLFFGSGTQLSVL.

V usage is TRBV5-1 and J usage is TRBJ2-3; TRBD2 matches at 7 bases. Germline values: CDR1 SGHRS, CDR2 YFSETQ. With 3 bases clipped from V and 0 bases from J, the junction kept 4 bases outside the gene matches. This CDR3 has 15 amino acids. For the CDR3, the DNA is TGCGCCAGCAGCTCCGGGCGGGAGAGCACAGATACGCAGTATTTT. Its protein is CASSSGRESTDTQYF.

Written as DNA, the CDR3 is TGTGCCAGCAGCGTAGGATCGGCGGGAGGGCCGTTGGAGACCCAGTACTTC. Amino acid sequence: CASSVGSAGGPLETQYF. The chain carries TRBV9 and TRBJ2-5; 9 bases are a match to TRBD2. The germline V gene encodes CDR1 SGDLS and CDR2 YYNGEE. Trimming took 0 bases from V and 5 from J; bases not matched to a gene: 11. The CDR3 length is 17 residues.

The table lists this clone with a count of one. The J gene is TRBJ1-5, the V gene TRBV5-5; TRBD1 aligns across 7 bases. V trimming: 4 bases; J trimming: 2 bases; junction bases outside the gene matches: 6. CDR1 and CDR2 from the germline V gene are SGHKS and YYEKEE (reference sequence). The CDR3 is 15 amino acids. CDR3: CASSPTGTGNQPQHF. The DNA for the CDR3 is TGTGCCAGCAGCCCGACAGGGACGGGCAATCAGCCCCAGCATTTT.

The J gene is TRBJ1-4, the V gene TRBV10-3; a weak D match, TRBD1 (5 bases). Trimming shortened V by 4 bases and J by 4 bases, and 7 bases separated the two germline ends. The length of the CDR3 is 13 residues. The germline V gene encodes CDR1 ENHRY and CDR2 SYGVKD. CDR3: CAISGQNNEKLFF. The CDR3 DNA sequence: TGTGCCATCAGTGGACAGAATAATGAAAAACTGTTTTTT.

The chain employs TRBV3-1 (or the pseudogene TRBV3-2) and TRBJ1-1, with 10 positions matching TRBD1. The CDR3 is 15 residues long. Losses at the gene ends were 1 base for V and 5 bases for J; bases not matched to a gene: 4. The germline gives CDR1 LGHDT, CDR2 YNNKEL (reference sequence). CDR3 in amino acids: CASSQGGGQGTEAFF. The CDR3 DNA follows: TGTGCCAGCAGCCAAGGTGGGGGACAGGGGACTGAAGCTTTCTTT.

The chain combines TRBV9 with TRBJ2-1; 7 bases are a match to TRBD2. This CDR3 contains 15 residues. Per the germline V gene, CDR1 is SGDLS and CDR2 is YYNGEE. The V and J ends lost 0 bases and 7 bases, in that order; junction bases with no gene match: 7. CDR3 region: CASSVAGGSGNEQFF. Written as DNA, the CDR3 is TGTGCCAGCAGCGTAGCCGGCGGGAGTGGGAATGAGCAGTTCTTC.

The V and J genes are TRBV27 and TRBJ2-7, with 8 bases fitting TRBD2. After removal of 6 bases from V and 2 bases from J, the junction contained 3 bases not matched to a gene. This CDR3 is 13 amino acids long. From germline, CDR1 is MNHEY and CDR2 SMNVEV (reference sequence). The CDR3 bases are TGTGCCAGCAGACTCGGGAGGGCCTACGAGCAGTACTTC. Its protein product is CASRLGRAYEQYF.

The chain recombines TRBV7-2 with TRBJ2-7, with D possibly being TRBD1 (5 bases). Trimming removed 5 bases from V and 6 bases from J, with 14 bases in between. The CDR3 totals 13 residues. CDR1 and CDR2 (germline): SGHTA, FQGNSA. The CDR3 sequence is CASSVDWGAEQYF. The CDR3 DNA is TGTGCCAGCAGCGTAGACTGGGGCGCCGAGCAGTACTTC.

V usage is TRBV27 and J usage is TRBJ2-1; tentatively, D is TRBD2 (5 bases). Germline values: CDR1 MNHEY, CDR2 SMNVEV (reference sequence). The V and J ends lost 1 base and 4 bases respectively, with 14 bases between them. The CDR3 covers 16 residues. The CDR3 is CASSLYPPSRYNEQFF. The CDR3 nucleotides are TGTGCCAGCAGTTTATACCCACCTAGCCGTTACAATGAGCAGTTCTTC.

The V and J genes are TRBV19 and TRBJ2-5, with no clear D. Germline V CDR1 and CDR2: LNHDA, SQIVND (reference sequence). The length of the CDR3 is 14 residues. The germline V and J ends were trimmed by 1 base and 0 bases, with 6 bases remaining between them. CDR3 bases: TGTGCCAGTAGTATAGGAACACACCAAGAGACCCAGTACTTC. Protein sequence: CASSIGTHQETQYF. The full variable domain, its missing parts supplied by reference TRBV19 and TRBJ2-5, is DGGITQSPKYLFRKEGQNVTLSCEQNLNHDAMYWYRQDPGQGLRLIYYSQIVNDFQKGDIAEGYSVSREKKESFPLTVTSAQKNPTAFYLCASSIGTHQETQYFGPGTRLLVL.

V is TRBV2 and J is TRBJ1-5, with TRBD1 identical over 8 bases. Germline V gene lookup returns CDR1 SNHLY and CDR2 FYNNEI. The CDR3 has 15 residues. Trimming at V came to 7 bases and at J to 0 bases, leaving 5 bases not matched to a gene. CDR3 DNA: TGTGCCAGCAATGGACAGGGCGCTAGCAATCAGCCCCAGCATTTT. This gives the protein CASNGQGASNQPQHF.

V and J are TRBV27 and TRBJ2-2; TRBD2 matches at 8 bases. Unmatched junction bases numbered 4, after V lost 3 bases and J lost 4 bases. This CDR3 region has 15 residues. Germline lookup yields CDR1 MNHEY and CDR2 SMNVEV (reference sequence). The CDR3 region is CASSFSGIGTGELFF. CDR3 bases: TGTGCCAGCAGTTTTAGCGGGATTGGCACCGGGGAGCTGTTTTTT.